The entry below gives a single T cell receptor beta chain sequence along with its context. These data originate in a study of OX40 agonist ivuxolimab in advanced cancers. Study as a whole: Six ivuxolimab dose levels, 0.01 to 10 mg/kg, were given intravenously every 2 weeks.

Assay: immunoSEQ multiplex PCR; the TCRdb copy retains only in-frame clones and omits some. Of about 49,000 clones listed, 85% were seen once; the top ten hold about a fifth. Germline V gene sequence: CDR1 SGHVS, CDR2 FNYEAQ. Trimming shortened V by 0 bases and J by 4 bases, and 12 bases separated the two germline ends. The CDR3 has 15 residues. This clonotype was sampled from an adult with an advanced solid tumor such as melanoma, head and neck, liver or kidney cancer. The chain links TRBV7-6 to TRBJ1-2; weak D call: TRBD1 (5 bases). Sequences were derived from CD4+ or CD8+ T cells sorted from blood, sampled in a trial of the OX40 agonist ivuxolimab. CDR3 coding DNA: TGTGCCAGCAGCTTAGCTCAGGGTTTCGGCTATGGCTACACCTTC. Its translation is CASSLAQGFGYGYTF.